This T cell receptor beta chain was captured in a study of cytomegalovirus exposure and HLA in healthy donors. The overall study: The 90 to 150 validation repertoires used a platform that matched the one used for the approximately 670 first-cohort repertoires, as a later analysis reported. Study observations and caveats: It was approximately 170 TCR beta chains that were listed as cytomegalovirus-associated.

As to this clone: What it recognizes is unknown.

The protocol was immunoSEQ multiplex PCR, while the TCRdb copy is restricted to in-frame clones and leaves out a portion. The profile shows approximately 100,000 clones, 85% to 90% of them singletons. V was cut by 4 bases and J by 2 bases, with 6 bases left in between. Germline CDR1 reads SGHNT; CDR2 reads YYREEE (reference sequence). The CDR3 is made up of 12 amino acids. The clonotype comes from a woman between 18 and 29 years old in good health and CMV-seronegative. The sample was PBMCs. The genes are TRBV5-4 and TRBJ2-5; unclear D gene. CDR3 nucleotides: TGTGCCAGCAGCCCAACTCAAGAGACCCAGTACTTC. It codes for CASSPTQETQYF.